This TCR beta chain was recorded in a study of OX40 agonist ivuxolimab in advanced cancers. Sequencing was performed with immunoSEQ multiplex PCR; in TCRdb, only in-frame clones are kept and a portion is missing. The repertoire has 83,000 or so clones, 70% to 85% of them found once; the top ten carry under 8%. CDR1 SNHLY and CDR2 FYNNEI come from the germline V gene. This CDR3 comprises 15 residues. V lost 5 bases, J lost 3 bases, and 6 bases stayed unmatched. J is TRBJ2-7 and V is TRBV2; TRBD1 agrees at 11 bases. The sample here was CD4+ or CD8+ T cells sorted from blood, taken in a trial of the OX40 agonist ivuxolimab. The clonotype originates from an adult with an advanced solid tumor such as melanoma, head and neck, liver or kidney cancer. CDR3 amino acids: CASSLDRGPFYEQYF. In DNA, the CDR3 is TGTGCCAGCAGTCTGGACAGGGGGCCTTTCTACGAGCAGTACTTC.